This TCR beta chain was sequenced during a study of T cell responses to AZD1222 COVID-19 vaccine (dated by TCRdb to the early 2020s). Background for the entire study: Because spike-specific TCR depth and breadth did not differ between the two schedules, AZD1222 recipients who got a second dose at roughly 4 weeks were pooled with those who got a second dose at roughly 12 weeks. TCR sequencing was performed for more than 230 trial participants, of whom about 200 were given two doses of AZD1222 and around 25 were given two doses of MenACWY control vaccine. Trial participants were enrolled by age into subgroups of 18-55, 56-69 and 70-plus years, and around 150, 28 and 57 TCR-sequenced participants, respectively, were included in these subgroups. The paper as a whole reports these results and caveats: A significant rise in spike-specific TCR breadth and depth was observed after two AZD1222 doses relative to day 0 and relative to MenACWY recipients. Conclusions about previously exposed vaccinees are limited, since just five or six AZD1222 recipients were seropositive for SARS-CoV-2 at baseline. Nearly half of unique spike-specific TCRs reportedly recognized epitopes outside regions mutated in the B.1.351 and B.1.1.7 variants. Most participants were white British and females outnumbered males, and the authors suggested that clonal diversity may have been underestimated. Because no day 14 peak-response samples were available, the repertoires could be characterized only after the peak T cell response. CD4 TCRs associated with the vaccine covered the entire spike protein, and the dominant responses were in regions 160-218 and 743-854. In the small 56-69-year group, the increase in depth fell short of significance, most likely because of low power.

The CDR3 regions of human TCRbeta chains were subjected to immunosequencing. On the study's bioinformatics: Repertoire TCRs were matched against a reference library of SARS-CoV-2-specific TCRs generated with the MIRA antigen-specificity platform. Breadth meant the fraction of unique TCRs that were SARS-CoV-2-associated, whereas depth meant the fraction of total T cells that were SARS-CoV-2-associated. Using the MIRA data, each spike-specific TCR was mapped to the spike region that the TCR reacts to and placed in a CD4 or CD8 class. Log10-transformed breadth and depth values were compared by one-way ANOVA with Sidak's multiple comparisons tests. TCRdb mirrors the immuneACCESS table, restricted to in-frame sequences. Some clones are absent from its copies; in checked studies, under half trace to an unresolved V gene, and the reason for the others is unknown. D and trimming were read from the DNA, whereas the V and J calls and clone size are those reported in that table. In this sample the table shows fewer than 120,000 clones, about 87% of which occur a single time. The biggest ten clones account for roughly 1.5% of the sample.

Trimming takes 4 bases from V and 1 base from J, and the germline ends sit 10 bases apart. The cysteine opens and the phenylalanine closes a CDR3 of 14 amino acids. Only the CDR3 region is kept as DNA, spanning 42 bases read in frame from base 1. Taken from the germline V gene, the CDR1 and CDR2 loops are SGHDT and YYEEEE. Details on this clone: What this receptor recognizes is not known. No base quality information exists; no much larger clone differs at one position.

Per the publication, the time point label means: baseline before first vaccination. Vaccinee samples were obtained from the UK trials COV001 and COV002, which included a single-blind randomized controlled phase 2/3 trial of AZD1222 (ChAdOx1 nCoV-19) in healthy adults. For TCRbeta chain sequencing, PBMC samples from trial participants were taken at day 0 and at day 28 after the second dose. The sample consisted of peripheral blood, taken on day 0 of AZD1222 vaccination. The rearrangement joined TRBV5-6 to TRBJ2-3, with TRBD1 perhaps the D gene, on 5 matching bases. The sequence derives from an adult in good health. The CDR3 region has the sequence CASSPVGGTDTQYF. The nucleotide sequence is TGTGCCAGCAGCCCCGTAGGGGGCACAGATACGCAGTATTTT.